The rows below give T cell receptor beta chains drawn from one sample of a study of low-dose radiotherapy and immunotherapy resistance in tumors. TCRdb fed the reads into MiXCR, producing one record per CDR3 protein. The sample gives approximately 100,000 distinct CDR3 sequences, less than 25% of which show up once; approximately 4% is in the top ten. Sequenced material: PBMCs, taken after low-dose radiotherapy plus immunotherapy. The receptors derive from a male donor with prostate cancer. Each CDR3 is given with its conserved first and last residue. The D gene is left open where the match is weak. Clone size is given for some rows only: seen once, a few or many times, or a class if the clone is expanded.

abundance	j_gene	d_gene	v_gene	len	CDR3nt	CDR3aa
-	TRBJ2-7	-	TRBV5-6	15	TGTGCCAGCAGCTTCCGGGCAGCAGTCTCCTACGAGCAGTACTTC	CASSFRAAVSYEQYF
many	TRBJ2-3	-	TRBV20-1	16	TGCAGTGCTACCTCGGGAGGACAGGGAGGCACAGATACGCAGTATTTT	CSATSGGQGGTDTQYF
-	TRBJ2-7	-	TRBV4-1	14	TGCGCCAGCAGCCACGGACCGGGTACCTACGAGCAGTACTTC	CASSHGPGTYEQYF
many	TRBJ1-5	TRBD1	TRBV12-5	17	TGTGCTAGTGGTTTGGTACTTGGCAGGGGGCATGGACAGCCCCAGCATTTT	CASGLVLGRGHGQPQHF
many	TRBJ2-2	-	TRBV3-1	13	TGTGCCCCGCGTCCCACTACCCCCGGGGAGCTGTTTTTT	CAPRPTTPGELFF
many	TRBJ1-4	-	TRBV20-1	16	TGCAGTGCTAGCCAGGGCGGAGTTGCAACTAATGAAAAACTGTTTTTT	CSASQGGVATNEKLFF
-	TRBJ2-2	-	TRBV25-1	13	TGTGCCAGCAGTGCGCAGACTCTCGCTGAGCTGTTTTTT	CASSAQTLAELFF
many	TRBJ2-7	-	TRBV10-1	14	TGCGCCAGCAGTGAGTCCTTGGCAGTAGTCGAGCAGTACTTC	CASSESLAVVEQYF
many	TRBJ1-1	TRBD1	TRBV19	15	TGTGCCAGTAGTATAGATGGGGACAGGGAGGCGGAGGCTTTCTTT	CASSIDGDREAEAFF
many	TRBJ2-7	-	TRBV7-2	13	TGTGCCAGCAGCTTCTCCAGGGCGGGGGAGCAGTACTTC	CASSFSRAGEQYF
few	TRBJ1-4	-	TRBV20-1	15	TGCAGTGCTAGAGTTCCACAGGCCTATAATGAAAAACTGTTTTTT	CSARVPQAYNEKLFF
many	TRBJ1-4	TRBD1	TRBV28	14	TGTGCCAGCAGCAGACAGGGGGACTCTGAAAAACTGTTTTTT	CASSRQGDSEKLFF
many	TRBJ2-7	-	TRBV2	12	TGTGCCATCTCACTCGTGGGGGACGAGCAGTACTTC	CAISLVGDEQYF
many	TRBJ2-3	-	TRBV11-2	15	TGTGCCAGCAGCTCGCCCACCGACTTCACAGATACGCAGTATTTT	CASSSPTDFTDTQYF
many	TRBJ2-1	-	TRBV11-2	15	TGTGCCAGCAGCTTAGAGGGAGGCTCCTACAATGAGCAGTTCTTC	CASSLEGGSYNEQFF
few	TRBJ2-1	-	TRBV10-3	14	TGTGCCATCCGTCCCCAGGGCGGGGACAATGAGCAGTTCTTC	CAIRPQGGDNEQFF
-	TRBJ2-3	-	TRBV7-2	11	TGTGCCAGCAGCCGAAGCGATACGCAGTATTTT	CASSRSDTQYF
many	TRBJ2-2	-	TRBV4-2	13	TGTGCCAGCAGCCTAGGGAACACCGGGGAGCTGTTTTTT	CASSLGNTGELFF
many	TRBJ1-4	-	TRBV7-2	12	TGTGCCAGCAGCTCCGGGGAGGAAAAACTGTTTTTT	CASSSGEEKLFF
once	TRBJ2-2	-	TRBV6-1	15	TGTGCCAGCAGTTACTCGATCTGGAACACCGGGGAGCTGTTTTTT	CASSYSIWNTGELFF
many	TRBJ1-5	-	TRBV18	14	TGTGCCAGCTCACCCCAACAGGGAGATCAGCCCCAGCATTTT	CASSPQQGDQPQHF
many	TRBJ2-5	-	TRBV20-1	15	TGCAGTGCCTCCAAACGATTGGGGACGGGGGAGACCCAGTACTTC	CSASKRLGTGETQYF
many	TRBJ2-2	TRBD1	TRBV27	15	TGTGCCAGCAGTTTACAGGGGGCGGGCACCGGGGAGCTGTTTTTT	CASSLQGAGTGELFF
many	TRBJ2-5	TRBD2	TRBV25-1	17	TGTGCCAGCACCCGACGGGGGCTAGCGGGGGGGCAAGAGACCCAGTACTTC	CASTRRGLAGGQETQYF
many	TRBJ2-7	-	TRBV7-9	14	TGTGCCAGCAGCCCCCTTAGGGCCCCCTACGAGCAGTACTTC	CASSPLRAPYEQYF
many	TRBJ2-7	-	TRBV12-3/TRBV12-4	10	TGTGCCAGCAGTTTGAGCGAGCAGTACTTC	CASSLSEQYF
many	TRBJ1-5	-	TRBV12-3/TRBV12-4	13	TGTGCCAGCAGTTTATTCGGGGCTGGGCCCCAGCATTTT	CASSLFGAGPQHF
many	TRBJ1-1	-	TRBV4-2	20	TGTGCCAGCAGCCAAGGGGGTCTCGGGACGTTTGGAGGGCAAGACACTGAAGCTTTCTTT	CASSQGGLGTFGGQDTEAFF
many	TRBJ2-3	TRBD1	TRBV20-1	14	TGCAGTGCTCCACAGGGGATAGAGACAGATACGCAGTATTTT	CSAPQGIETDTQYF
-	TRBJ2-1	TRBD2	TRBV6-2/TRBV6-3	14	TGTGCCAGCAGTTGGGGCGGGAGGCTGAATGAGCAGTTCTTC	CASSWGGRLNEQFF
many	TRBJ2-7	-	TRBV2	14	TGTGCCAGCCAAGGGCCCGAGAGCCCCTACGAGCAGTACTTC	CASQGPESPYEQYF
many	TRBJ2-1	TRBD2	TRBV6-2/TRBV6-3	13	TGTGCCAGCAGTAGTAGCGGGGGCAATGAGCAGTTCTTC	CASSSSGGNEQFF
many	TRBJ2-1	-	TRBV10-3	14	TGTGCCATCAGTGAGTCAGGGGCGCGGGATGAGCAGTTCTTC	CAISESGARDEQFF
-	TRBJ2-5	TRBD2	TRBV5-4	15	TGTGCCAGCAGCCGGGTGGGGGGGAGCCAAGAGACCCAGTACTTC	CASSRVGGSQETQYF
many	TRBJ2-7	-	TRBV3-1	14	TGTGCCAGCAGCCATGTGGGAGGTCTCTACGAGCAGTACTTC	CASSHVGGLYEQYF
-	TRBJ2-7	-	TRBV28	14	TGTGCCAGCAGTGCCTGGGACGGTACCTACGAGCAGTACTTC	CASSAWDGTYEQYF
-	TRBJ2-5	-	TRBV5-4	13	TGTGCCAGCAGTTCCAGGACACAAGAGACCCAGTACTTC	CASSSRTQETQYF
many	TRBJ1-1	-	TRBV4-2	16	TGTGCCAGCAGCCAGGTGGTAGGGACGGGGAACACTGAAGCTTTCTTT	CASSQVVGTGNTEAFF
many	TRBJ1-5	-	TRBV12-3/TRBV12-4	12	TGTGCCAGCAGACGACACGGTCAGCCCCAGCATTTT	CASRRHGQPQHF
many	TRBJ1-2	TRBD1	TRBV12-3/TRBV12-4	11	TGTGCCAGCAGTCATCGGACAGGGGCCACCTTC	CASSHRTGATF
many	TRBJ2-7	-	TRBV20-1	14	TGCAGTGCTAGAGATCGCGGGACCTCCTACGAGCAGTACTTC	CSARDRGTSYEQYF
many	TRBJ2-2	TRBD2	TRBV14	17	TGTGCCAGCAGCCATATCGGCGGGGGTTTCGAGACCGGGGAGCTGTTTTTT	CASSHIGGGFETGELFF
medium-sized	TRBJ2-7	TRBD1	TRBV7-2	15	TGTGCCAGCAGCCCCCGAGGACAGGGGGCCGAAGAGCAGTACTTC	CASSPRGQGAEEQYF
many	TRBJ2-3	-	TRBV18	13	TGTGCCAGCTCGCAAACCGCAACAGATACGCAGTATTTT	CASSQTATDTQYF
many	TRBJ2-7	TRBD2	TRBV2	15	TGTGCCAGTGGGATGGGACTAGCGGGGGGCTACGAGCAGTACTTC	CASGMGLAGGYEQYF
-	TRBJ2-3	-	TRBV5-1	14	TGCGCCAGCAGCTCCCCGGCAGACCCCGATACGCAGTATTTT	CASSSPADPDTQYF
many	TRBJ2-2	TRBD1	TRBV2	15	TGTGCCAGCAGTGGGGGGACAGGGCGAACCGGGGAGCTGTTTTTT	CASSGGTGRTGELFF
many	TRBJ1-6	-	TRBV7-9	13	TGTGCCAGCACTAACGGACAGCATTCACCCCTCCACTTT	CASTNGQHSPLHF
many	TRBJ2-3	-	TRBV10-3	11	TGTGCCATCAGGGATACAGATACGCAGTATTTT	CAIRDTDTQYF
-	TRBJ2-7	-	TRBV5-1	14	TGCGCCAGCAGCTTAGTGGATATAAACCACGAGCAGTACTTC	CASSLVDINHEQYF
many	TRBJ1-1	TRBD1	TRBV25-1	16	TGTGCCAGCAGTGAGTTATTCGGGACAGGGGGCACTGAAGCTTTCTTT	CASSELFGTGGTEAFF
many	TRBJ1-1	-	TRBV6-1	13	TGTGCCAGCAGTGAACGGGAGAGGGCGGTGGCTTTCTTT	CASSERERAVAFF
many	TRBJ2-3	TRBD2	TRBV13	17	TGTGCCAGCAGCCCGGCGGGGGGGATGGGTAGGACAGATACGCAGTATTTT	CASSPAGGMGRTDTQYF
many	TRBJ2-2	TRBD2	TRBV2	14	TGTGCCAGCATTAAGCGGGGGGGCACCGGGGAGCTGTTTTTT	CASIKRGGTGELFF
many	TRBJ2-5	TRBD2	TRBV3-1	15	TGTGCCAGCAGCAGGATGGGTAGCGGGGGGGAGACCCAGTACTTC	CASSRMGSGGETQYF